This T cell receptor (beta chain) originates from a study of cytotoxic CD8 clonotypes in ibrutinib-treated CLL. In the study overall: In all, more than 10 patients were relapsed/refractory, about 15 were treatment-naive and roughly 18 were IGHV unmutated. Responses: some 24 partial, 2 complete; after median roughly 5.5 years, 14 stayed remitted, around 12 progressed. Points from the study as a whole: Public clonotypes proved infrequent, and on treatment they shrank or remained steady. In sustained-remission versus progressing patients, sampling times differed.

The germline V gene encodes CDR1 SGDLS and CDR2 YYNGEE. This CDR3 contains 17 residues. The V end was cut by 0 bases, the J end by 1 base, with 16 bases between. In this sample, this clone turned up a few times. Its antigen is unidentified. Assay used: immunoSEQ multiplex PCR; TCRdb lists only in-frame clones, some missing. The table lists tens of thousands of clones, approximately 52% of them singletons, with roughly 22% in the top ten. This receptor was identified in a human donor with chronic lymphocytic leukemia. The chain joins TRBV9 to TRBJ1-1, with D possibly matching TRBD1 (6 bases). The sample was PBMCs, taken after 24 months of ibrutinib treatment. The CDR3 region is CASSVGGRGTPNTEAFF. CDR3 DNA: TGTGCCAGCAGCGTAGGGGGGCGCGGGACGCCGAACACTGAAGCTTTCTTT.